The 29 T cell receptor beta chains reported below all come from one sample, sequenced in a study of cytomegalovirus exposure and HLA in healthy donors. The PCR made use of 60 Vbeta and 13 Jbeta primers. Profiled with immunoSEQ multiplex PCR; TCRdb holds only in-frame clones, not every one. The table has 150,000 to 200,000 clones, around two thirds seen once. The sample taken for sequencing was PBMCs. These receptors were collected from a man aged 30 to 45 in good health and CMV-seropositive.

V is TRBV11-2 and J is TRBJ1-4, with D possibly TRBD1 on 5 matching bases. The germline gives CDR1 SGHAT, CDR2 FQNNGV. V lost 0 bases and J lost 3, with 11 bases in between. CDR3 length equals 16 residues. DNA of the CDR3: TGTGCCAGCAGCTTAGAAGCGGGGGGAGCTAATGAAAAACTGTTTTTT. It translates to CASSLEAGGANEKLFF. The complete variable domain, with remaining parts taken from reference TRBV11-2 and TRBJ1-4, reads EAGVAQSPRYKIIEKRQSVAFWCNPISGHATLYWYQQILGQGPKLLIQFQNNGVVDDSQLPKDRFSAERLKGVDSTLKIQPAKLEDSAVYLCASSLEAGGANEKLFFGSGTQLSVL.

The CDR3 bases are TGTGCCAGCAGCGCCCCACAGGGGGCGAACACTGAAGCTTTCTTT. This sequence encodes CASSAPQGANTEAFF. The V gene is TRBV9, the J gene TRBJ1-1; TRBD1 matches 9 bases. The CDR3 consists of 15 residues. The V gene's germline CDR1 is SGDLS and CDR2 YYNGEE. V was pared by 3 bases and J by 1 base, with 4 bases of the junction left unmatched.

The CDR3 protein is CASRFGYYNEQFF. The DNA of the CDR3 is TGCGCCAGCAGGTTCGGGTACTACAATGAGCAGTTCTTC. The V call is TRBV5-1, the J call TRBJ2-1; no reliable D call. V lost 5 bases, J lost 3 bases, and 9 bases lay in between. Germline CDR1 SGHRS, CDR2 YFSETQ. The CDR3 contains 13 residues.

The chain couples TRBV2 to TRBJ2-1; possible D gene TRBD1, 6 bases. This CDR3 has 12 residues. Trimming removed 7 bases from V and 8 bases from J, with 12 bases in between. Germline CDR1 reads SNHLY; CDR2 reads FYNNEI. The DNA of the CDR3 is TGTGCCAGCACCCAGACAGGACATGAGCAGTTCTTC. It is translated as CASTQTGHEQFF.

The chain links TRBV15 to TRBJ2-5, with 7 nucleotides matching TRBD1. The DNA end is a closer match to TRBJ2-7, so the J assignment may be wrong. This CDR3 spans 15 amino acids. Germline assignment: CDR1 LNHNV and CDR2 YYDKDF (reference sequence). The CDR3 spells CATSRNTGESYEQYF. The CDR3 nucleotides read TGTGCCACCAGCAGAAATACAGGGGAGTCCTACGAGCAGTACTTC.

The chain combines TRBV19 with TRBJ2-7, with 8 bases aligning to TRBD2. V dropped 2 bases and J dropped 6; count of bases not matched to a gene: 6. This CDR3 has 14 amino acids. The germline V gene encodes CDR1 LNHDA and CDR2 SQIVND (reference sequence). CDR3: CASSIKGTRGEQYF. The CDR3, as DNA: TGTGCCAGTAGTATAAAGGGGACTAGAGGCGAGCAGTACTTC. The entire variable domain, with the rest obtained from reference TRBV19 and TRBJ2-7, is as follows: DGGITQSPKYLFRKEGQNVTLSCEQNLNHDAMYWYRQDPGQGLRLIYYSQIVNDFQKGDIAEGYSVSREKKESFPLTVTSAQKNPTAFYLCASSIKGTRGEQYFGPGTRLTVT.

J is TRBJ2-7 and V is TRBV27; perhaps TRBD1 as D (5 bases). V was trimmed by 5 bases and J by 7 bases, leaving 15 bases between them. The CDR3 spans 13 residues. Germline loops: CDR1 MNHEY, CDR2 SMNVEV (reference sequence). The CDR3 loop reads CASSQNPGIEQYF. The CDR3 DNA sequence: TGTGCCAGCAGTCAAAACCCAGGGATTGAGCAGTACTTC.

This sequence joins TRBV11-3 and TRBJ1-1, with no clear D. This CDR3 is built from 14 residues. The V and J ends lost 5 bases and 3 bases respectively, with 13 bases between them. Germline lookup yields CDR1 SGHNT and CDR2 YENEEA. The CDR3 protein is CASSVIGRHTEAFF. The CDR3 DNA is TGTGCCAGCAGCGTGATTGGGCGTCACACTGAAGCTTTCTTT.

The V and J genes are TRBV5-8 and TRBJ2-2; the D is unclear. Between the trimmed V and J ends, which lost 0 bases and 2 bases, there was a span of 5 bases. The germline V gene has CDR1 SGHTS and CDR2 YDEGEE. This CDR3 has 14 amino acids. CDR3 sequence reads: CASSLDSNTGELFF. The DNA of the CDR3 is TGTGCCAGCAGCTTGGACAGCAACACCGGGGAGCTGTTTTTT. The full variable domain, its missing parts supplied by reference TRBV5-8 and TRBJ2-2, is EAGVTQSPTHLIKTRGQQATLRCSPISGHTSVYWYQQALGLGLQFLLWYDEGEERNRGNFPPRFSGRQFPNYSSELNVNALELEDSALYLCASSLDSNTGELFFGEGSRLTVL.

The rearrangement uses TRBV5-1 and TRBJ2-1; possibly TRBD2 for D (5 bases). The CDR3 sequence is 15 residues long. The germline CDR1 and CDR2 sequences are SGHRS and YFSETQ. V was shortened by 0 bases and J by 7 bases, with 14 bases between the two germline ends. CDR3 amino acids: CASSLEGSDGNEQFF. The CDR3 nucleotides are TGCGCCAGCAGCTTGGAGGGTAGCGACGGAAATGAGCAGTTCTTC. Supplemented by reference TRBV5-1 and TRBJ2-1, the full variable domain reads KAGVTQTPRYLIKTRGQQVTLSCSPISGHRSVSWYQQTPGQGLQFLFEYFSETQRNKGNFPGRFSGRQFSNSRSEMNVSTLELGDSALYLCASSLEGSDGNEQFFGPGTRLTVL.

This clone showed up just a few times. The rearrangement uses TRBV7-8 and TRBJ1-5; 7 bases are a match to TRBD1. The V gene end was trimmed by 5 bases and the J gene end by 2 bases; junction bases not matched to a gene: 6. The CDR3 consists of 15 residues. Germline loops: CDR1 SGHVS, CDR2 FQNEAQ. The CDR3 region has the DNA TGTGCCAGCAGCCCCGGGACAGCGGGCAATCAGCCCCAGCATTTT. Translated, it gives CASSPGTAGNQPQHF.

The chain is built from TRBV2 and TRBJ2-7; TRBD2 matches 9 bases. Germline-derived CDR1 and CDR2 are SNHLY and FYNNEI. The CDR3 spans 16 residues. Losses at the gene ends were 6 bases for V and 0 bases for J; bases not matched to a gene: 9. CDR3 residues: CASSPRLAANSYEQYF. The CDR3 coding sequence is TGTGCCAGCAGCCCCCGACTAGCGGCAAACTCCTACGAGCAGTACTTC. Drawing the rest from reference TRBV2 and TRBJ2-7, the complete variable domain is EPEVTQTPSHQVTQMGQEVILRCVPISNHLYFYWYRQILGQKVEFLVSFYNNEISEKSEIFDDQFSVERPDGSNFTLKIRSTKLEDSAMYFCASSPRLAANSYEQYFGPGTRLTVT.

J is TRBJ2-3 and V is TRBV6-5; 7 bases are a match to TRBD2. Germline CDR1 reads MNHEY; CDR2 reads SVGAGI. J gave up 1 base and V 8 bases, and 9 bases lay outside the gene matches. CDR3 length equals 15 residues. The CDR3 DNA sequence: TGTGCCAGCTCGGCATTCGCGGGGGGCACAGATACGCAGTATTTT. Its protein is CASSAFAGGTDTQYF.

Details on this clone: At one end the junction does not follow the germline gene, possibly because of a read error. This chain connects TRBV7-9 to TRBJ1-5, with 7 positions matching TRBD1. Germline CDR1 reads SEHNR; CDR2 reads FQNEAQ (reference sequence). There are 14 residues in the CDR3. As DNA, the CDR3 is TGTTCCAGCAGCCCACAGGGGAGCAATCAGCCCCAGCATTTT. Protein sequence: CSSSPQGSNQPQHF.

This clone was counted between two and nine times. The rearrangement joins TRBV7-3 to TRBJ2-3; D is unclear. V shed 10 bases and J shed 6 bases, with 8 bases lying between them. Germline V lookup: CDR1 SGHTA, CDR2 FQGTGA. The CDR3 has 10 amino acids. As DNA, the CDR3 is TGTGCCACCTTGGAGGATACGCAGTATTTT. This gives the protein CATLEDTQYF.

The rearrangement links TRBV30 to TRBJ2-7; D unresolved. The V gene lost 3 bases and the J gene lost 0 bases, with 12 bases spanning the gap. Germline CDR1 and CDR2: GTSNPN and SVGIG (reference sequence). CDR3 size: 14 residues. The CDR3: CAWRVSFSSYEQYF. The CDR3 DNA sequence: TGTGCCTGGAGAGTTTCTTTCAGCTCCTACGAGCAGTACTTC.

The chain recombines TRBV13 with TRBJ2-7; TRBD1 aligns across 11 bases. V lost 6 bases and J lost 6; bases outside the gene matches: 4. Looked up from germline, CDR1 is PRHDT and CDR2 is FYEKMQ (reference sequence). The CDR3 consists of 13 residues. CDR3 region: CASRLDRGREQYF. In nucleotides, the CDR3 is TGTGCCAGCAGGCTGGACAGGGGGCGCGAGCAGTACTTC.

The CDR3: CASGLVLEGPLQGKSNQPQHF. The CDR3 DNA follows: TGTGCTAGTGGTTTGGTACTGGAGGGACCTCTGCAAGGGAAAAGCAATCAGCCCCAGCATTTT. V is TRBV12-5 and J is TRBJ1-5; possibly TRBD1 for D (5 bases). The length of the CDR3 is 21 residues. Germline CDR1 is LGHNT and CDR2 is FRNRAP. The V end lost 0 bases, the J end lost 1 base, and 25 bases lay between the germline ends. The variable domain in full, with the rest retrieved from reference TRBV12-5 and TRBJ1-5, is DARVTQTPRHKVTEMGQEVTMRCQPILGHNTVFWYRQTMMQGLELLAYFRNRAPLDDSGMPKDRFSAEMPDATLATLKIQPSEPRDSAVYFCASGLVLEGPLQGKSNQPQHFGDGTRLSIL.

V and J are TRBV5-4 and TRBJ1-1; a possible D gene is TRBD1 (6 bases). The CDR3 is made up of 15 amino acids. Trimming took 5 bases from V and 2 from J, leaving 16 bases between them. CDR1 and CDR2 (germline): SGHNT, YYREEE (reference sequence). CDR3: CASRRAGAYNTEAFF. The DNA for the CDR3 is TGTGCCAGCAGACGCGCGGGGGCCTACAACACTGAAGCTTTCTTT.

The chain links TRBV14 to TRBJ2-7; D is uncertain. The CDR3 has 15 amino acids. V lost 1 base and J 6 bases, leaving 16 bases between the germline ends. Germline CDR1 and CDR2: SGHDN and FVKESK. CDR3 in amino acids: CASSQVTGLIPEQYF. DNA of the CDR3: TGTGCCAGCAGCCAAGTAACGGGTCTAATCCCCGAGCAGTACTTC. The entire variable domain, with the rest obtained from reference TRBV14 and TRBJ2-7, is as follows: EAGVTQFPSHSVIEKGQTVTLRCDPISGHDNLYWYRRVMGKEIKFLLHFVKESKQDESGMPNNRFLAERTGGTYSTLKVQPAELEDSGVYFCASSQVTGLIPEQYFGPGTRLTVT.

This chain connects TRBV27 to TRBJ1-5; possibly TRBD1 for D (5 bases). Germline values: CDR1 MNHEY, CDR2 SMNVEV (reference sequence). The CDR3 totals 14 residues. Trimming pared 0 bases from V and 4 bases from J, leaving 7 bases between. Here the CDR3 reads CASSLSSGNQPQHF. The CDR3 DNA sequence: TGTGCCAGCAGTTTATCCTCAGGGAATCAGCCCCAGCATTTT.

This chain links TRBV7-9 with TRBJ2-7, with 7 bases fitting TRBD2. V dropped 7 bases and J dropped 2; count of bases not matched to a gene: 5. The germline V gene encodes CDR1 SEHNR and CDR2 FQNEAQ (reference sequence). The CDR3 extends over 13 amino acids. The CDR3 DNA follows: TGTGCCAGCACCATGGGGGGGGCCTACGAGCAGTACTTC. This gives the protein CASTMGGAYEQYF.

The chain uses TRBV5-4 and TRBJ2-1; 10 bases align to TRBD2. Germline trimming cut 0 bases from V and 7 bases from J; bases unmatched to any gene: 10. CDR1 SGHNT and CDR2 YYREEE come from the germline V gene (reference sequence). CDR3 length equals 17 residues. CDR3 nucleotides: TGTGCCAGCAGCTTGGCCCTACTAGCGGGAAGTTCGAATGAGCAGTTCTTC. It encodes CASSLALLAGSSNEQFF.

The genes are TRBV4-1 and TRBJ2-5; D may be TRBD1 (6 bases). Germline CDR1 and CDR2: MGHRA and YSYEKL. The CDR3 runs 16 residues. With 0 bases removed from V and 4 bases from J, the gap between germline ends came to 15 bases. CDR3 nucleotide sequence: TGCGCCAGCAGCCAAGAACAGGGCGGTTTTGGAGAGACCCAGTACTTC. Its protein is CASSQEQGGFGETQYF.

The chain combines TRBV7-2 with TRBJ1-1; a weak D match, TRBD1 (6 bases). Trimming stripped 1 base from V and 7 bases from J, with 19 bases between. Germline values: CDR1 SGHTA, CDR2 FQGNSA. CDR3 size: 16 residues. This chain's CDR3 is CASSLDGGGSGFEAFF. The CDR3, as DNA: TGTGCCAGCAGCTTAGATGGGGGCGGGTCTGGGTTTGAAGCTTTCTTT.

This sequence joins TRBV4-1 and TRBJ1-4, with 8 bases lining up with TRBD1. In germline, CDR1 is MGHRA, CDR2 YSYEKL. V dropped 1 base and J dropped 8; count of bases not matched to a gene: 9. The CDR3 has 16 amino acids. CDR3 loop: CASSQVWTGSGEKLFF. CDR3 nucleotide sequence: TGCGCCAGCAGCCAAGTATGGACAGGGAGCGGAGAAAAACTGTTTTTT.

This sequence joins TRBV4-2 and TRBJ2-1; TRBD1 agrees at 7 bases. Germline trimming cut 6 bases from V and 4 bases from J; bases unmatched to any gene: 9. The V gene's germline CDR1 is LGHNA and CDR2 YNFKEQ. CDR3 size: 15 residues. In nucleotides, the CDR3 is TGTGCCAGCAGTCCTCCCGACAGGGAGTACAATGAGCAGTTCTTC. It encodes CASSPPDREYNEQFF.

The V and J genes are TRBV2 and TRBJ1-2; a possible D gene is TRBD1 (5 bases). Between the trimmed V and J ends, which lost 8 bases and 8 bases, there was a span of 12 bases. In germline, CDR1 is SNHLY, CDR2 FYNNEI. The CDR3 runs to 11 residues. This chain's CDR3 is CASRGGDGYTF. The DNA for the CDR3 is TGTGCCAGCCGCGGAGGGGACGGCTACACCTTC. The full variable domain, rest sourced from reference TRBV2 and TRBJ1-2, is EPEVTQTPSHQVTQMGQEVILRCVPISNHLYFYWYRQILGQKVEFLVSFYNNEISEKSEIFDDQFSVERPDGSNFTLKIRSTKLEDSAMYFCASRGGDGYTFGSGTRLTVV.

CDR3 DNA: TGCGCCAGCAGCCCTGCAGGGACGGGGGTATACAATGAGCAGTTCTTC. The encoded protein is CASSPAGTGVYNEQFF. The chain uses TRBV5-1 and TRBJ2-1; possibly TRBD2 for D (6 bases). The CDR3 runs 16 residues. Germline V gives CDR1 SGHRS, CDR2 YFSETQ. Trimming removed 4 bases from V and 4 bases from J, with 18 bases in between. The complete variable domain, with remaining parts taken from reference TRBV5-1 and TRBJ2-1, reads KAGVTQTPRYLIKTRGQQVTLSCSPISGHRSVSWYQQTPGQGLQFLFEYFSETQRNKGNFPGRFSGRQFSNSRSEMNVSTLELGDSALYLCASSPAGTGVYNEQFFGPGTRLTVL.